The present T cell receptor (beta chain) was sequenced within a study of blood T cell repertoires in COVID-19. Study in general: Samples representing acute and convalescent COVID-19 were sourced from the United States, Italy and Spain.

Study processing details: Amplified reference gene primers provided the basis for estimating nucleated cell counts. Method: immunoSEQ multiplex PCR; TCRdb's copy keeps in-frame clones and lacks some. That table furnishes V, J and clone size, whereas the DNA furnished D and trimming. The profile covers around 110,000 clones, with roughly 89% appearing a single time and approximately 4.3% taken by the ten largest. The CDR3 covers 16 residues. V dropped 0 bases and J dropped 3; count of bases not matched to a gene: 5. Germline V CDR1 and CDR2: LGHNA, YSLEER. The specimen sequenced was peripheral blood. This receptor was taken from a middle-aged man with acute or convalescent COVID-19. The chain combines TRBV4-3 with TRBJ1-2; 9 bases align to TRBD1. CDR3 protein: CASSQEDGTGYYGYTF. As DNA, the CDR3 is TGCGCCAGCAGCCAAGAAGATGGGACAGGGTACTATGGCTACACCTTC.